This T cell receptor beta chain appears in the sequencing data of a study of Ad26.COV2.S vaccination and SARS-CoV-2 variants. Study-level information: Trial arm assignment for the donor was COV1001 Ad26.COV2.S.

CDR3 length: 15 residues. V lost 1 base and J lost 0, with 11 bases in between. Per germline, CDR1 SGDLS and CDR2 YYNGEE. The table came from immunoSEQ multiplex PCR; TCRdb's copy has only in-frame clones and leaves some out. The sample carries fewer than 500,000 clones, 75% to 95% recorded once. As to treatment: about 20 received Ad26.COV2.S at low or high dose, single or two shots; about five received placebo; per-sample allocation not given. Specimen acquisition occurred on day 63 following the initial vaccine or placebo injection. This vaccine is an Ad26 vector that expresses the Wuhan-strain SARS-CoV-2 spike.

The source of this sequence is a person between 18 and 65 years old who received the Ad26.COV2.S COVID-19 vaccine or a placebo. This chain uses TRBV9 with TRBJ2-7, with D perhaps TRBD2 (5 bases). Sequenced material: peripheral blood, taken in a trial of Ad26.COV2.S vaccine versus placebo. CDR3 in DNA: TGTGCCAGCAGCGTATTGGGAGATAGCTCCTACGAGCAGTACTTC. This translates into CASSVLGDSSYEQYF.